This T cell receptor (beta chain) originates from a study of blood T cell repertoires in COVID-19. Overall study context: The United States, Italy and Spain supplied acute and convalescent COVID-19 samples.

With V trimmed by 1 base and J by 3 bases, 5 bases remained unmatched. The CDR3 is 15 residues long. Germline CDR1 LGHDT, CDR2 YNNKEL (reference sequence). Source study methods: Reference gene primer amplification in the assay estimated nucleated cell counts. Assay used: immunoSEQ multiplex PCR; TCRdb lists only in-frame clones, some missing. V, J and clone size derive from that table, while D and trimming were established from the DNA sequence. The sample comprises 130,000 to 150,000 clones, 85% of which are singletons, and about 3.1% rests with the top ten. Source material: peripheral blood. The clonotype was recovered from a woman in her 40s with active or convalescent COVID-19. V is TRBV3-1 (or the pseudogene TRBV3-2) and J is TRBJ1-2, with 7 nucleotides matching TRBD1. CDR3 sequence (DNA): TGTGCCAGCAGCCAAGGTGGACAGGACTACTATGGCTACACCTTC. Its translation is CASSQGGQDYYGYTF.